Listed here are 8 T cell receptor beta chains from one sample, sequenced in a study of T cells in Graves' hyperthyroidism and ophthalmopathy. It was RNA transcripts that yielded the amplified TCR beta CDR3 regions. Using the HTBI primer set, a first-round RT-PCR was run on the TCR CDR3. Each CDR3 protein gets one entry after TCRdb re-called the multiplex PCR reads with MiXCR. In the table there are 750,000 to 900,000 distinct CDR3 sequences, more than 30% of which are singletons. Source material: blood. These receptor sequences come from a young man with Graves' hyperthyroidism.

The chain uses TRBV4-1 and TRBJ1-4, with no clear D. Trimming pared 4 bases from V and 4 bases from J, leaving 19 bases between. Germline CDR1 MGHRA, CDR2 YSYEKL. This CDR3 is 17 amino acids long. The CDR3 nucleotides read TGCGCCAGCAGCCCAGATTACGGCGACGCCTATAATGAAAAACTGTTTTTT. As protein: CASSPDYGDAYNEKLFF.

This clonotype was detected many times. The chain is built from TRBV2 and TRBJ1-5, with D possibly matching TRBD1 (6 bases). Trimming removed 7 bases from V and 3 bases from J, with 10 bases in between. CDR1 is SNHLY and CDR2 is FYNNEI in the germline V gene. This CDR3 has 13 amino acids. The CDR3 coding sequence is TGTGCCAGCACTGGACAGTTCAATCAGCCCCAGCATTTT. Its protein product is CASTGQFNQPQHF.

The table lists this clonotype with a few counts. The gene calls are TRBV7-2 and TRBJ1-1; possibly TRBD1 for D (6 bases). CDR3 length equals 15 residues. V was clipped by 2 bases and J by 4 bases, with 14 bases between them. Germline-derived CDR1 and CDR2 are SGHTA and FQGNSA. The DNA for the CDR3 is TGTGCCAGCAGCTTAAGGGGGGACTGGGGCACTGAAGCTTTCTTT. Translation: CASSLRGDWGTEAFF.

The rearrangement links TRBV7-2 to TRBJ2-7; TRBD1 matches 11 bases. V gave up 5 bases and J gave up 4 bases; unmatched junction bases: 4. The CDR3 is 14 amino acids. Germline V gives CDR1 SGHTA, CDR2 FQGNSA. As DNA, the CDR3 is TGTGCCAGCAGCCGGACAGGGGGCAAGTACGAGCAGTACTTC. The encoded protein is CASSRTGGKYEQYF.

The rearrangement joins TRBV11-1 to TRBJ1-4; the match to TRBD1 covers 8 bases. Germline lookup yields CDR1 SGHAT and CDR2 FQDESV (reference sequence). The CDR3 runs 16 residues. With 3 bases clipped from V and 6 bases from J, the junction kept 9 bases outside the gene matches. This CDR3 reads CASSFGVAGGYEKLFF. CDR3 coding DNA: TGTGCCAGCAGCTTCGGAGTGGCAGGGGGCTATGAAAAACTGTTTTTT.

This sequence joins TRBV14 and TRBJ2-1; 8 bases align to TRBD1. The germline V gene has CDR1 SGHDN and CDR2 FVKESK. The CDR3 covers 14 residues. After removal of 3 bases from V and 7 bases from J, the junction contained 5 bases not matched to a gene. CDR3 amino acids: CASSQNRGWNEQFF. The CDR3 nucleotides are TGTGCCAGCAGCCAGAACAGGGGGTGGAATGAGCAGTTCTTC.

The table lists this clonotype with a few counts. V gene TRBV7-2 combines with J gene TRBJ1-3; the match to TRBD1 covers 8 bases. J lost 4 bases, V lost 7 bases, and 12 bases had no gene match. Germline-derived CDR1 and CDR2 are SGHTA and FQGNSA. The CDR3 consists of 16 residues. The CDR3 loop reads CASTPGRTGSGNTIYF. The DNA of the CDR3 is TGTGCCAGCACCCCGGGCAGGACAGGGTCCGGAAACACCATATATTTT. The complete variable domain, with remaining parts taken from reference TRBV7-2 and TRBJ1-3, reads GAGVSQSPSNKVTEKGKDVELRCDPISGHTALYWYRQSLGQGLEFLIYFQGNSAPDKSGLPSDRFSAERTGGSVSTLTIQRTQQEDSAVYLCASTPGRTGSGNTIYFGEGSWLTVV.

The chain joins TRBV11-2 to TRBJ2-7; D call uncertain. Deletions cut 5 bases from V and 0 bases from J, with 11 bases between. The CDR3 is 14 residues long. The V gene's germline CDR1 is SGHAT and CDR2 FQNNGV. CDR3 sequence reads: CASSPQSGSYEQYF. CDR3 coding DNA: TGTGCCAGCAGCCCACAGTCGGGCTCCTACGAGCAGTACTTC.